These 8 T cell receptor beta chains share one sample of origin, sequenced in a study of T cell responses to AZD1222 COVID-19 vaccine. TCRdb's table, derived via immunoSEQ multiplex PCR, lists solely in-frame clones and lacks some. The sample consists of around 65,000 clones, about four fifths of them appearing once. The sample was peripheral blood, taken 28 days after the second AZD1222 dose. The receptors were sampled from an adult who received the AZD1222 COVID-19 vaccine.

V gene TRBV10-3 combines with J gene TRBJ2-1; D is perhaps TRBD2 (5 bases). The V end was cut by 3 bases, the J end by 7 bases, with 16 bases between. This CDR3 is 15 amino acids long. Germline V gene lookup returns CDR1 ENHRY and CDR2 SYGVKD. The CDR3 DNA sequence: TGTGCCATCAGTGAAACTAGTGACTTACTTAATGAGCAGTTCTTC. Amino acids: CAISETSDLLNEQFF.

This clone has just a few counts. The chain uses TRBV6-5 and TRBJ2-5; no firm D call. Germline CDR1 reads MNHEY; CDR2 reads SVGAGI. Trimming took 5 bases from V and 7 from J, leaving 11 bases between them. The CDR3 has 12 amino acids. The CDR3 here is CASSPSFGTQYF. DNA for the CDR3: TGTGCCAGCAGTCCTTCTTTCGGGACCCAGTACTTC.

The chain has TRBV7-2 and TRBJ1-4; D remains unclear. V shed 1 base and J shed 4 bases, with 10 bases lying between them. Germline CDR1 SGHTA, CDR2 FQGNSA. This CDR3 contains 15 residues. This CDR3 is CASSLESTGNEKLFF. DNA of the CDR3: TGTGCCAGCAGCTTAGAATCCACGGGTAATGAAAAACTGTTTTTT.

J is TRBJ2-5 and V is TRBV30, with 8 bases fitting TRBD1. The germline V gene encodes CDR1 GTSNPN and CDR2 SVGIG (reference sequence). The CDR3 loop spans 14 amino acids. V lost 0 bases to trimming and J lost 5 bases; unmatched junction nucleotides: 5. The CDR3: CAWSVAGGRETQYF. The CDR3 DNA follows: TGTGCCTGGAGTGTGGCAGGGGGCAGGGAGACCCAGTACTTC.

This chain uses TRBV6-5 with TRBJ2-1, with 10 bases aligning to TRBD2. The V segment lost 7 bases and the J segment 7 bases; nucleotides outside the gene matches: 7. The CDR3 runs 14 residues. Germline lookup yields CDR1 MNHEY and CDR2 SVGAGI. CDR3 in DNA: TGTGCCAGCAAAAGCGGGAGGGAATTGAATGAGCAGTTCTTC. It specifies CASKSGRELNEQFF.

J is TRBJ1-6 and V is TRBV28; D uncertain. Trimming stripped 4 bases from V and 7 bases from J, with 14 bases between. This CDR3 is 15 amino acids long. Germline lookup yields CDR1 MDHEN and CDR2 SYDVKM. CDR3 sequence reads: CASSYIGGTNSPLHF. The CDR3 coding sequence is TGTGCCAGCAGTTATATTGGCGGAACGAATTCACCCCTCCACTTT.

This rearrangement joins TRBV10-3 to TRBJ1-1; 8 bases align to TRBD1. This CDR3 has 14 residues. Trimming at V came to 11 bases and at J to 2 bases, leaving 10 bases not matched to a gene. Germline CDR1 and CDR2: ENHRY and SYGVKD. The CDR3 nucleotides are TGTGCCTCGCGAGAAGGACAGGGAAACACTGAAGCTTTCTTT. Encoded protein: CASREGQGNTEAFF.

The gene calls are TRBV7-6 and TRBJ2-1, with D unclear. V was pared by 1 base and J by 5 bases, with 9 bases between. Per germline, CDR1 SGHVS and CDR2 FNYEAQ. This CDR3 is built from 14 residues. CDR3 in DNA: TGTGCCAGCAGCTTAGAGGGATTCGACAATGAGCAGTTCTTC. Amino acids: CASSLEGFDNEQFF.